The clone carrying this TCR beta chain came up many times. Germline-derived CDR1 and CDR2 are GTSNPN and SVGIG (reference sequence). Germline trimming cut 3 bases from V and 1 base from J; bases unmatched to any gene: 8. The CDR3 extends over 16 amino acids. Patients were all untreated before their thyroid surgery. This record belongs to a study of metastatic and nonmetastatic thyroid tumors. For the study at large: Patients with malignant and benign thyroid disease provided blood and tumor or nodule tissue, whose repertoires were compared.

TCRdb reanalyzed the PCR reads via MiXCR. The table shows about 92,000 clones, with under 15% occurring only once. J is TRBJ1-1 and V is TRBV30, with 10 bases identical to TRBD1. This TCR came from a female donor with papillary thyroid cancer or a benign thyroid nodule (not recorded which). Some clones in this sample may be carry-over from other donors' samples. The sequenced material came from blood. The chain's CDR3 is CAWSARQGAGNTEAFF. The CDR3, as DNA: TGTGCCTGGAGCGCCAGACAGGGGGCTGGGAACACTGAAGCTTTCTTT. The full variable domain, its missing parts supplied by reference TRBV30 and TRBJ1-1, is SQTIHQWPATLVQPVGSPLSLECTVEGTSNPNLYWYRQAAGRGLQLLFYSVGIGQISSEVPQNLSASRPQDRQFILSSKKLLLSDSGFYLCAWSARQGAGNTEAFFGQGTRLTVV.